This T cell receptor beta chain is from a study of shared clonotypes between healthy human individuals. A word on this clone: The antigen remains unidentified.

Findings and caveats of the study: It was anticipated that sequencing depth would influence how many clonotypes donors shared.

The data were produced by immunoSEQ multiplex PCR, yet TCRdb's version contains in-frame clones alone and is incomplete. The table has roughly 660,000 clones, roughly 87% seen once. CDR1 and CDR2 from the germline V gene are ENHRY and SYGVKD. The CDR3 totals 21 residues. The V and J ends lost 2 bases and 4 bases, in that order; junction bases with no gene match: 18. The TCR originated in a young man in good health. Some clones in this sample may be carry-over from other donors' samples. The chain is built from TRBV10-3 and TRBJ2-2; 11 bases map to TRBD2. The sequenced material came from memory CD8+ T cells from PBMCs. Stated subset: CD45RO+ cells pooled with CCR7-negative TemRA cells. CDR3 amino acids: CAISEANPITTSGSGTGELFF. The CDR3 coding sequence is TGTGCCATCAGTGAGGCCAACCCTATAACAACTAGCGGGAGTGGCACCGGGGAGCTGTTTTTT.